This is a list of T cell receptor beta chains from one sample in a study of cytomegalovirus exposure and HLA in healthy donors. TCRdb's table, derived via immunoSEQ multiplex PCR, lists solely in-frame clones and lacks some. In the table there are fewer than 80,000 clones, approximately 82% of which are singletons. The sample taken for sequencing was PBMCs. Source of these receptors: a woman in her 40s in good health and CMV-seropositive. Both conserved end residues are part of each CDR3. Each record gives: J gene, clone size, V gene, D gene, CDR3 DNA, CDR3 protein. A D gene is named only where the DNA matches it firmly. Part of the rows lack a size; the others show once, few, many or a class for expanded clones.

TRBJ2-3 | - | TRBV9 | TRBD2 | TGTGCCAGCAACGTTTTGAAAGCGGGGGGTTTTGGCACAGATACGCAGTATTTT | CASNVLKAGGFGTDTQYF
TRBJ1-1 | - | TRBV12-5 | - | TGTGCTAGTGGGTCGACAGGAATGAACACTGAAGCTTTCTTT | CASGSTGMNTEAFF
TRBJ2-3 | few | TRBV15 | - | TGTGCCACCAGCAGAGAAGGGGGGGCCATGAATACGCAGTATTTT | CATSREGGAMNTQYF
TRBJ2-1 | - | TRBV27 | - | TGTGCCAGCAGTTTTTTAAACCCTAGTACCATTGGAAATGAGCAGTTCTTC | CASSFLNPSTIGNEQFF
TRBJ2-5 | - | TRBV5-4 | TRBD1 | TGTGCCAGCAGCTTGGGCATGGACAGGGATGGGGGTCCCTGGGAGACCCAGTACTTC | CASSLGMDRDGGPWETQYF
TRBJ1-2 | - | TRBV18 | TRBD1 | TGTGCCAGCTCAGGGACAGGGGTCGATGGCTACACCTTC | CASSGTGVDGYTF
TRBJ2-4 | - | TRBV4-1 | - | TGCGCCAGCAGCCAAGATAGAAGCTCGATTAAAAACATTCAGTACTTC | CASSQDRSSIKNIQYF
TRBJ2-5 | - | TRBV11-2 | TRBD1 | TGTGCCAGCATCGGGACAGGGGGTGAGACCCAGTACTTC | CASIGTGGETQYF
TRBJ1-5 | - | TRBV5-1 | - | TGCGCCAGCAGCTTGTTCGGGGATAGCAATCAGCCCCAGCATTTT | CASSLFGDSNQPQHF
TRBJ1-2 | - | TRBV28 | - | TGTGCCAGCAGTTTGAAGCTTCTCTATGGCTACACCTTC | CASSLKLLYGYTF
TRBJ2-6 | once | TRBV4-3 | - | TGCGCCAGCAGCCAAGCTCTAGGCCGGCGCGCGAACTCTGGGGCCAACGTCCTGACTTTC | CASSQALGRRANSGANVLTF
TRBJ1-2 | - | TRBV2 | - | TGTGCCAGCAGTGACGGGGGAGGGCCCTATGGCTACACCTTC | CASSDGGGPYGYTF
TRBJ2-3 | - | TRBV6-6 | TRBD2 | TGTGCCAGCGGAAAACTAGCGGGAGCCACAGATACGCAGTATTTT | CASGKLAGATDTQYF
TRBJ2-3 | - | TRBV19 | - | TGTGCCAGTAGTTATGGGGGGTGGAACGCAGATACGCAGTATTTT | CASSYGGWNADTQYF
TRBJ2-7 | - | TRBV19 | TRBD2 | TGTGCCAGTAGTATCGGACTAGCTGGGGGTTACGAGCAGTACTTC | CASSIGLAGGYEQYF
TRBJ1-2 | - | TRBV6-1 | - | TGTGCCAGCAGACAGGAGGGCTATGGCTACACCTTC | CASRQEGYGYTF
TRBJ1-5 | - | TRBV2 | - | TGTGCCAGCAGTGACCCCAATACAGGTGGTAATCAGCCCCAGCATTTT | CASSDPNTGGNQPQHF
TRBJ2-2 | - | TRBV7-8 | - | TGTGCCAGCAGCCCCACCTCCAGGGCTAACACCGGGGAGCTGTTTTTT | CASSPTSRANTGELFF